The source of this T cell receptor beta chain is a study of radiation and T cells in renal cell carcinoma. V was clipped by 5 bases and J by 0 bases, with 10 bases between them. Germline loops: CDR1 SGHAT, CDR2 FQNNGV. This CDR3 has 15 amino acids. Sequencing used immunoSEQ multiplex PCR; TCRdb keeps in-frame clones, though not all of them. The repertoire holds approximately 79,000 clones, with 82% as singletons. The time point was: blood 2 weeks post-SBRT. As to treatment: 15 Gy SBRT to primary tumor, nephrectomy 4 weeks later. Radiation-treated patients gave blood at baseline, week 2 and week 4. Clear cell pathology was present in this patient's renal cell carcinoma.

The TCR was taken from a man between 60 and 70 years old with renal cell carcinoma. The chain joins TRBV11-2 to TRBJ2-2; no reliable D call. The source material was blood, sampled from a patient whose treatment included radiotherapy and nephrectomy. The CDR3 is CASSRGAANTGELFF. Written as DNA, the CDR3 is TGTGCCAGCAGCCGCGGCGCGGCGAACACCGGGGAGCTGTTTTTT. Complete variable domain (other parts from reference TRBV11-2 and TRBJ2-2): EAGVAQSPRYKIIEKRQSVAFWCNPISGHATLYWYQQILGQGPKLLIQFQNNGVVDDSQLPKDRFSAERLKGVDSTLKIQPAKLEDSAVYLCASSRGAANTGELFFGEGSRLTVL.